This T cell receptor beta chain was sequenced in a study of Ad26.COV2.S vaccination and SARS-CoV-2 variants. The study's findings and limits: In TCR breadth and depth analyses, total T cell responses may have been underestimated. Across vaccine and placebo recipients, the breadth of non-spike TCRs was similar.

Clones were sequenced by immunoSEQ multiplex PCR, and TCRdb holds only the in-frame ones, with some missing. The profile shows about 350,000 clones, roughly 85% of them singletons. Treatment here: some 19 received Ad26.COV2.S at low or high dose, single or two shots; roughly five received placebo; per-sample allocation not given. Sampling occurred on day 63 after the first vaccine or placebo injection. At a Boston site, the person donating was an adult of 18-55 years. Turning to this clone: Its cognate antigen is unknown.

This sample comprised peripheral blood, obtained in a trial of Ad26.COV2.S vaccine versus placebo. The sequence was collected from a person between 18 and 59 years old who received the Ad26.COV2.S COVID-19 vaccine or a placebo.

The CDR3 here is CAWSALSSLANTIYF. CDR3 coding DNA: TGTGCCTGGAGTGCCCTATCCAGTCTGGCAAACACCATATATTTT. The chain couples TRBV30 to TRBJ1-3; D unclear. V was shortened by 1 base and J by 6 bases, with 16 bases between the two germline ends. Germline loops: CDR1 GTSNPN, CDR2 SVGIG (reference sequence). The CDR3 has 15 amino acids.